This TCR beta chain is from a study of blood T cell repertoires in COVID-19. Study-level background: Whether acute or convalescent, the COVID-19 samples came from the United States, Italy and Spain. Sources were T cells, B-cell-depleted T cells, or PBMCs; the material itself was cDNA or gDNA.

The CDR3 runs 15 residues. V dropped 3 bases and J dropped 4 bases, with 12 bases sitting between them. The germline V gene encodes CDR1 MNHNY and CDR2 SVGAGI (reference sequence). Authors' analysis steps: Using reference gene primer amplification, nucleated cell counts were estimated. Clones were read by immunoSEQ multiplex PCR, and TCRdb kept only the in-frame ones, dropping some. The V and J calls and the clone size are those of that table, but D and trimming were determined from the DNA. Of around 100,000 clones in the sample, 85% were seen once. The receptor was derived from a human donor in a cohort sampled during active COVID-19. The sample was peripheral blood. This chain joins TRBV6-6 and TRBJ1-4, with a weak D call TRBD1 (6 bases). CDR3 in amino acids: CASSYDDRSNEKLFF. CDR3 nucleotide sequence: TGTGCCAGCAGTTATGACGACAGGAGTAATGAAAAACTGTTTTTT.